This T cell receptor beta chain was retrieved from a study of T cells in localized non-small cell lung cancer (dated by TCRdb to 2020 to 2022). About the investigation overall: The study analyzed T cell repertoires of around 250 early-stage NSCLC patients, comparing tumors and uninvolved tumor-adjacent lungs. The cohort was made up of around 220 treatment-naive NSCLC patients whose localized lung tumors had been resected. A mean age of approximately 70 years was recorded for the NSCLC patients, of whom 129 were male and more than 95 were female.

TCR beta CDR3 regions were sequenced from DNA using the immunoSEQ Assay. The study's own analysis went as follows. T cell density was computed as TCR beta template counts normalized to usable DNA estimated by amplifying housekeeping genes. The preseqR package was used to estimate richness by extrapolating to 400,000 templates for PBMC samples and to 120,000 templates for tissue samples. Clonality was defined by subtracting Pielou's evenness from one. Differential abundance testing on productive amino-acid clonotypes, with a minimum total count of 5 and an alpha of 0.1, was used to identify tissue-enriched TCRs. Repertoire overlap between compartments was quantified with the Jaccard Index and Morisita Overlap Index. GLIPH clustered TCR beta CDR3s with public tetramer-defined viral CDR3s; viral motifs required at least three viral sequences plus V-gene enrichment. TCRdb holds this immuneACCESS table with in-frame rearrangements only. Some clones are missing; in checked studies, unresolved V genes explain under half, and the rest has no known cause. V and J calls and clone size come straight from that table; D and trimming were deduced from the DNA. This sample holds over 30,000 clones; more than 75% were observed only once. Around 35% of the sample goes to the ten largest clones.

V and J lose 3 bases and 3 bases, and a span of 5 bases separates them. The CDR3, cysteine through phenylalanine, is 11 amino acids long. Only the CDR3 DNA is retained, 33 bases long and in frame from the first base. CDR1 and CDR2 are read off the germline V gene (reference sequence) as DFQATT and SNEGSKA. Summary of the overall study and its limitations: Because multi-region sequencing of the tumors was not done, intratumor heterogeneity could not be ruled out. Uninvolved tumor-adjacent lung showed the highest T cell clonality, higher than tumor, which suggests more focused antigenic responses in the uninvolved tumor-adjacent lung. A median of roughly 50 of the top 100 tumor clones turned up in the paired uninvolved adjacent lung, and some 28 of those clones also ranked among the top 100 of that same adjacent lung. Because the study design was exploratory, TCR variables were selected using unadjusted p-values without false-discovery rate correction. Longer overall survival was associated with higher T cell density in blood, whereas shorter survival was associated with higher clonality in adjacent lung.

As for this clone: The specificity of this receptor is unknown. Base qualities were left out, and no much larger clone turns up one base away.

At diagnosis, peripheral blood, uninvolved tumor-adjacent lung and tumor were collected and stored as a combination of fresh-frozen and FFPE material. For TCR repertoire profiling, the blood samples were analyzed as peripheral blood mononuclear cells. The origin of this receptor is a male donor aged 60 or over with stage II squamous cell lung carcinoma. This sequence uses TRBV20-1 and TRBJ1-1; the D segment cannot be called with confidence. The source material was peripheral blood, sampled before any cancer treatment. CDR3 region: CSASPDTEAFF. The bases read TGCAGTGCTAGTCCTGACACTGAAGCTTTCTTT.